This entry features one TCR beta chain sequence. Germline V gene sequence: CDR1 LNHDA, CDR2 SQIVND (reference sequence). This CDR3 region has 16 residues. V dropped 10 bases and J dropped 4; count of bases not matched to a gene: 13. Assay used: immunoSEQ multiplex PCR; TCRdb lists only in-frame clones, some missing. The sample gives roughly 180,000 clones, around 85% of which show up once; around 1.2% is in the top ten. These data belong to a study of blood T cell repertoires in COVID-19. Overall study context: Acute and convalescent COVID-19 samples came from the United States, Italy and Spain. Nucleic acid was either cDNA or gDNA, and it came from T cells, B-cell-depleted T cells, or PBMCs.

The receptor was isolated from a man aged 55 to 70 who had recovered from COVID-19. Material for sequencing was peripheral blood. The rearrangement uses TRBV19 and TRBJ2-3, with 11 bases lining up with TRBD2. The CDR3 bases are TGTGCCACCGAGACCGGGACTAGCGGTAACTCAGATACGCAGTATTTT. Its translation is CATETGTSGNSDTQYF.